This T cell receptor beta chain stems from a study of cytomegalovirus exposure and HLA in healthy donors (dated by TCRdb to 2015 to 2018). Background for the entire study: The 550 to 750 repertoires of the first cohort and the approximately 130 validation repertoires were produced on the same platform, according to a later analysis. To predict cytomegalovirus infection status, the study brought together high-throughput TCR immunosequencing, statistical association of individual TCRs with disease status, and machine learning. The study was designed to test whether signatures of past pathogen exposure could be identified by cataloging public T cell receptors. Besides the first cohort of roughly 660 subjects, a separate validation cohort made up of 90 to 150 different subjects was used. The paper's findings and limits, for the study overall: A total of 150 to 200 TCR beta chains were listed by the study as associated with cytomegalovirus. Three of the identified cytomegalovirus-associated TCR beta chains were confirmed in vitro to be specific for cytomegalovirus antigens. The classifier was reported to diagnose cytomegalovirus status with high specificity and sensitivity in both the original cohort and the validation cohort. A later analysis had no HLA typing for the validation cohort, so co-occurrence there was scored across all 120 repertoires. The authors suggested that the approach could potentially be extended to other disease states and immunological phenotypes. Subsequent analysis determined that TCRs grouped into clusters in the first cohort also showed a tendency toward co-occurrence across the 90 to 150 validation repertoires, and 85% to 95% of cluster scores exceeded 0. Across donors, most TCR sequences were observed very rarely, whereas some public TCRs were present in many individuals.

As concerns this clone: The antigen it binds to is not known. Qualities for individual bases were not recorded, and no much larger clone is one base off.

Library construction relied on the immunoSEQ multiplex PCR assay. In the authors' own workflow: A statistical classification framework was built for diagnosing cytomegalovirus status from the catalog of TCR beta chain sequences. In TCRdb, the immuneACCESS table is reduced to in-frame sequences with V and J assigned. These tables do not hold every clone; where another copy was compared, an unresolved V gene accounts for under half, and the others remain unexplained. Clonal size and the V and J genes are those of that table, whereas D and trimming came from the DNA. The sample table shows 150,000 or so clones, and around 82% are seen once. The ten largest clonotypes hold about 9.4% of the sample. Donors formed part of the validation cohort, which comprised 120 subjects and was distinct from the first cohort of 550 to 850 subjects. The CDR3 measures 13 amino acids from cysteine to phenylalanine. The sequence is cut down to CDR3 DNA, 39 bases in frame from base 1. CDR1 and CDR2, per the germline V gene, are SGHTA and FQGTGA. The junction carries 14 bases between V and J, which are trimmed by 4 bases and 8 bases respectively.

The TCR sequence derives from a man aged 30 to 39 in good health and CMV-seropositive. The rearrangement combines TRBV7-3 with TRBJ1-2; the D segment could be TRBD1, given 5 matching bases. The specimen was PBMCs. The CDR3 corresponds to CASSSGTAGGYTF. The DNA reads TGTGCCAGCAGCTCCGGGACCGCGGGGGGCTACACCTTC.